This TCR beta chain was identified in a study of T cells in Graves' hyperthyroidism and ophthalmopathy. Overall study: The initial diagnosis was the point when peripheral blood was collected, ahead of any treatment.

Hyperthyroidism in the patients, aged 18 to 65, was newly diagnosed and under 2 months in duration. An approximately 10 ml volume of fresh peripheral blood provided the PBMCs. Trimming took off 4 bases at V and 0 bases at J, with 10 bases between the two ends. Germline V gene sequence: CDR1 LGHNA, CDR2 YSLEER. This CDR3 has 16 amino acids. Study observations and caveats: Blood held most thyroid clonotypes expanded above 0.001 frequency.

This clonotype came up a few times. The antigen remains undetermined. TCR beta CDR3 regions were amplified from RNA. With the HTBI primer set, the TCR CDR3 went through a first round of RT-PCR. MiXCR, applied by TCRdb to the multiplex PCR reads, yields one record per CDR3 protein. This table has nearly 750,000 distinct CDR3 sequences, just over 35% appearing once. The chain couples TRBV4-3 to TRBJ1-6; a possible D gene is TRBD1 (5 bases). Source material: blood. The sequence came from a woman in her 40s with Graves' hyperthyroidism. CDR3 region: CASSLKGSSYNSPLHF. The CDR3 region has the DNA TGCGCCAGCAGCCTTAAGGGGAGCTCCTATAATTCACCCCTCCACTTT.